This entry lists 17 T cell receptor beta chains sequenced from one sample in a study of T cells in localized non-small cell lung cancer. Using immunoSEQ multiplex PCR, the repertoire was profiled, and TCRdb retains in-frame clones only, with some absent. The data show about 9,800 clones, approximately 45% seen once. The sample consisted of lymph node tissue, taken before any cancer treatment. The receptor set was obtained from a woman aged 35-70 years with stage I lung adenocarcinoma.

This clone has more than one count but fewer than ten. The J gene is TRBJ2-2, the V gene TRBV10-2, with 9 positions matching TRBD2. Trimming at V came to 7 bases and at J to 6 bases, leaving 9 bases not matched to a gene. This CDR3 has 15 amino acids. Looked up from germline, CDR1 is WSHSY and CDR2 is SAAADI. The CDR3 coding sequence is TGCGCCAGCAACGGCGGGGGGGCCCTCGCCGGGGAGCTGTTTTTT. Translated, it gives CASNGGGALAGELFF.

This chain uses TRBV25-1 with TRBJ2-3, with D perhaps given as TRBD1 or TRBD2 (5 bases each). The V gene's germline CDR1 is MGHDK and CDR2 SYGVNS. CDR3 size: 13 residues. V gave up 3 bases and J gave up 8 bases, with 12 bases separating them. This CDR3 reads CASSEGPWGTQYF. The CDR3 region has the DNA TGTGCCAGCAGTGAGGGACCCTGGGGTACGCAGTATTTT.

The CDR3 nucleotides are TGTGCCAGCAGTTACAGGGGACCATACAATGAGCAGTTCTTC. This encodes CASSYRGPYNEQFF. The chain uses TRBV6-8 and TRBJ2-1; either TRBD1 or TRBD2 may supply D (5 bases each). The CDR3 has 14 residues. Germline values: CDR1 MNHGY, CDR2 SAAAGT. Trimming took 2 bases from V and 4 from J, leaving 9 bases between them.

This chain connects TRBV11-3 to TRBJ2-7; D is perhaps TRBD1 or TRBD2 (5 bases each). Trimming took off 1 base at V and 3 bases at J, with 13 bases between the two ends. Germline CDR1 is SGHNT and CDR2 is YENEEA. The CDR3 runs to 15 residues. Written as DNA, the CDR3 is TGTGCCAGCAGCTTAGTCGGGACGATTAGCTACGAGCAGTACTTC. This codes for CASSLVGTISYEQYF.

V is TRBV28 and J is TRBJ1-5, with D possibly TRBD1 on 6 matching bases. This CDR3 is 12 amino acids long. CDR1 MDHEN and CDR2 SYDVKM come from the germline V gene. V lost 6 bases, J lost 8 bases, and 11 bases lay in between. The CDR3 loop reads CASRQGSEPQHF. The CDR3 nucleotides are TGTGCCAGCAGGCAGGGGTCGGAGCCCCAGCATTTT.

The chain recombines TRBV12-5 with TRBJ2-2, with 7 nucleotides matching TRBD1. The length of the CDR3 is 15 residues. The V gene's germline CDR1 is LGHNT and CDR2 FRNRAP. CDR3 sequence reads: CASMVGTENTGELFF. The CDR3 DNA reads as TGTGCCAGCATGGTAGGGACAGAGAACACCGGGGAGCTGTTTTTT.

CDR3 residues: CASSTPPGPQHF. CDR3 in DNA: TGTGCCAGTAGTACCCCCCCGGGGCCCCAGCATTTT. This chain links TRBV19 with TRBJ1-5; D gene uncertain. V was shortened by 4 bases and J by 9 bases, with 10 bases between the two germline ends. Germline CDR1 LNHDA, CDR2 SQIVND (reference sequence). This CDR3 has 12 amino acids.

The gene calls are TRBV19 and TRBJ1-2, with D maybe TRBD1 (5 bases). The ends were cut back, 1 base at V and 5 bases at J, with 17 bases in the middle. The V gene's germline CDR1 is LNHDA and CDR2 SQIVND (reference sequence). The CDR3 runs 16 residues. In DNA, the CDR3 is TGTGCCAGTAGTATAGGGGGCGGCCTGAGAGAATATGGCTACACCTTC. It is translated as CASSIGGGLREYGYTF.

The rearrangement links TRBV11-3 to TRBJ1-5; D possibly corresponds to TRBD1 (5 bases). The length of the CDR3 is 15 residues. Germline V gene data show CDR1 as SGHNT and CDR2 as YENEEA. The V end was cut by 6 bases, the J end by 4 bases, with 16 bases between. The CDR3 coding sequence is TGTGCCAGCAGTCGCTTGTGGGGCCAGAATCAGCCCCAGCATTTT. This sequence encodes CASSRLWGQNQPQHF.

The V and J genes are TRBV6-8 and TRBJ1-1, with 9 bases identical to TRBD1. Trimming took 8 bases from V and 5 from J; bases not matched to a gene: 6. The CDR3 spans 13 residues. Germline-derived CDR1 and CDR2 are MNHGY and SAAAGT. The CDR3 loop reads CASSQGARTEAFF. Here the CDR3 DNA reads TGTGCCAGCTCACAGGGGGCGAGGACTGAAGCTTTCTTT.

The chain is built from TRBV28 and TRBJ2-7, with 7 positions matching TRBD2. Germline values: CDR1 MDHEN, CDR2 SYDVKM. Trimming took 7 bases from V and 4 from J; bases not matched to a gene: 10. The CDR3 extends over 14 amino acids. CDR3 nucleotide sequence: TGTGCCAGCATATCCCCGGGACTATCGTACGAGCAGTACTTC. Translating gives CASISPGLSYEQYF.

The V and J genes are TRBV18 and TRBJ2-3; 8 nucleotides agree with TRBD2. The CDR3 length is 16 residues. V shed 1 base and J 4 bases; nucleotides not matched to a gene: 7. Looked up from germline, CDR1 is KGHSH and CDR2 is LQKENI. The CDR3 DNA follows: TGTGCCAGCTCACCACATGGACTAGCAGCCTCAGATACGCAGTATTTT. Protein: CASSPHGLAASDTQYF.

The rearrangement links TRBV19 to TRBJ1-6; 7 nucleotides agree with TRBD1. There are 13 residues in the CDR3. Germline CDR1 reads LNHDA; CDR2 reads SQIVND (reference sequence). Losses at the gene ends were 6 bases for V and 9 bases for J; bases not matched to a gene: 5. Written as DNA, the CDR3 is TGTGCCAGTAGCGACAGGGAACGTTCACCCCTCCACTTT. Translated, it gives CASSDRERSPLHF. The whole variable domain, filled in from reference TRBV19 and TRBJ1-6, reads DGGITQSPKYLFRKEGQNVTLSCEQNLNHDAMYWYRQDPGQGLRLIYYSQIVNDFQKGDIAEGYSVSREKKESFPLTVTSAQKNPTAFYLCASSDRERSPLHFGNGTRLTVT.

To note about this clone: One end of the junction fails to match germline, which may point to a read error. The chain recombines TRBV10-2 with TRBJ1-5, with 9 bases fitting TRBD1. Germline lookup yields CDR1 WSHSY and CDR2 SAAADI. This CDR3 contains 15 residues. The DNA for the CDR3 is TGCGCCAGCTGTGAGGGACAGGGTCGCGATCAGCCCCAGCATTTT. Its protein is CASCEGQGRDQPQHF.

The chain has TRBV9 and TRBJ2-2; a weak D match, TRBD2 (6 bases). The CDR3 extends over 15 amino acids. V lost 5 bases, J lost 1 base, and 12 bases lay in between. Per the germline V gene, CDR1 is SGDLS and CDR2 is YYNGEE. The CDR3 loop is CASRGGDRNTGELFF. The CDR3 DNA reads TGTGCCAGCAGGGGCGGGGACCGGAACACCGGGGAGCTGTTTTTT.

The V and J genes are TRBV25-1 and TRBJ1-6; a weak D match, TRBD1 (5 bases). This CDR3 contains 12 residues. CDR1 and CDR2 (germline): MGHDK, SYGVNS. V lost 3 bases, J lost 10 bases, and 7 bases lay in between. The CDR3 sequence: CASSEGLSPLHF. Written as DNA, the CDR3 is TGTGCCAGCAGTGAGGGACTATCACCCCTCCACTTT.

This chain connects TRBV6-8 to TRBJ1-5; D unclear. CDR1 and CDR2 from the germline V gene are MNHGY and SAAAGT. Trimming took 6 bases from V and 6 from J, leaving 15 bases between them. The CDR3 loop spans 14 amino acids. CDR3 residues: CASSSPGRVQPQHF. The CDR3, as DNA: TGTGCCAGCAGCTCTCCAGGACGGGTTCAGCCCCAGCATTTT.